This paragraph reports one TCR beta chain. This specimen comes from a study of blood T cell repertoires in COVID-19. Study-wide background: Acute and convalescent COVID-19 samples came from the United States, Italy and Spain. T cells, B-cell-depleted T cells, or PBMCs supplied cDNA or gDNA.

Per the authors' pipeline: For nucleated cells, counts were estimated from reference gene primer amplification. TCRdb's copy holds only in-frame clones and misses some; the assay was immunoSEQ multiplex PCR. From that table come the V and J calls and clone size; the DNA was used to work out D and trimming. The data show 90,000 to 100,000 clones, with over 70% seen just once and roughly 10% held by the top ten. Germline CDR1 and CDR2: LNHDA and SQIVND (reference sequence). This CDR3 is 15 amino acids long. Trimming removed 4 bases from V and 1 base from J; junction bases left unmatched: 3. This chain uses TRBV19 with TRBJ1-1; 10 bases match TRBD1. The clonotype originates from an elderly woman with acute or convalescent COVID-19. Material: peripheral blood. The CDR3 here is CASSTWDRGNTEAFF. CDR3 DNA: TGTGCCAGTAGTACCTGGGACAGGGGGAACACTGAAGCTTTCTTT.